The rows below give T cell receptor beta chains drawn from one sample of a study of T cell responses to AZD1222 COVID-19 vaccine. Produced via immunoSEQ multiplex PCR; TCRdb's table is partial and in-frame only. Of over 45,000 clones listed, approximately 86% are singletons. The material sequenced was peripheral blood, taken on day 0 of AZD1222 vaccination. Source of these receptors: an adult in good health. The CDR3 runs from the conserved cysteine through the conserved F or W. A D gene is named only where the DNA matches it firmly. Clone size is given for some rows only: seen once, a few or many times, or a class if the clone is expanded.

size | D | J | V | CDR3 | DNA
- | - | TRBJ1-3 | TRBV5-8 | CASSRGQSSGNTIYF | TGTGCCAGCAGCCGTGGACAGAGCTCTGGAAACACCATATATTTT
- | TRBD1 | TRBJ1-2 | TRBV18 | CASSQDRAYGYTF | TGTGCCAGCTCCCAGGACAGGGCCTATGGCTACACCTTC
- | - | TRBJ2-3 | TRBV7-9 | CASSLSLDTQYF | TGTGCCAGCAGCTTGTCTTTGGATACGCAGTATTTT
few | TRBD1 | TRBJ2-7 | TRBV5-1 | CASSQSTGTHYEQYF | TGCGCCAGCAGCCAATCGACAGGGACGCACTACGAGCAGTACTTC
- | - | TRBJ1-2 | TRBV28 | CASSLLADYGYTF | TGTGCCAGCAGTTTACTGGCGGACTATGGCTACACCTTC
few | - | TRBJ1-4 | TRBV12-3/TRBV12-4 | CASAPRLGEKLFF | TGTGCCAGTGCCCCTCGCTTGGGTGAAAAACTGTTTTTT
- | - | TRBJ2-2 | TRBV30 | CAWSGRTGELFF | TGTGCCTGGAGCGGTAGGACAGGGGAGCTGTTTTTT
- | - | TRBJ2-7 | TRBV7-9 | CASSLRVGSYEQYF | TGTGCCAGCAGCCTTAGGGTGGGGAGCTACGAGCAGTACTTC
- | - | TRBJ2-2 | TRBV10-3 | CAIRNRTGELFF | TGTGCCATCAGGAACAGGACCGGGGAGCTGTTTTTT
once | - | TRBJ2-3 | TRBV6-2/TRBV6-3 | CASSYSRDTQYF | TGTGCCAGCAGTTACTCGAGGGATACGCAGTATTTT
- | TRBD1 | TRBJ1-1 | TRBV7-9 | CASSWTDRGAEAFF | TGTGCCAGCAGCTGGACTGACAGGGGCGCTGAAGCTTTCTTT
- | TRBD2 | TRBJ2-1 | TRBV6-6 | CASRTGTSGSWNEQFF | TGTGCCAGCAGGACCGGGACTAGCGGGAGCTGGAATGAGCAGTTCTTC
few | - | TRBJ1-2 | TRBV19 | CASRGGANGYTF | TGTGCCAGTAGAGGAGGGGCGAATGGCTACACCTTC
- | - | TRBJ1-1 | TRBV6-5 | CASSYRAEAFF | TGTGCCAGCAGTTATCGAGCTGAAGCTTTCTTT
- | TRBD2 | TRBJ2-3 | TRBV30 | CACRTSLLDTQYF | TGTGCCTGCAGGACTAGCCTCCTTGATACGCAGTATTTT
- | - | TRBJ1-2 | TRBV19 | CASSITGRSSYGYTF | TGTGCCAGTAGTATAACGGGCCGGTCTAGCTATGGCTACACCTTC
- | - | TRBJ2-1 | TRBV27 | CASSLLKGLYNEQFF | TGTGCCAGCAGTTTATTAAAGGGATTATACAATGAGCAGTTCTTC
- | - | TRBJ1-2 | TRBV18 | CASSLLIEDGYTF | TGTGCCAGCTCACTCTTGATTGAGGACGGCTACACCTTC
- | TRBD1 | TRBJ2-1 | TRBV10-3 | CGSGTGGYNEQFF | TGTGGTTCCGGGACAGGGGGATACAATGAGCAGTTCTTC
- | - | TRBJ2-2 | TRBV12-5 | CASGLTRLGRIANTGELFF | TGTGCTAGTGGTTTGACACGTCTTGGGCGGATAGCGAACACCGGGGAGCTGTTTTTT
- | - | TRBJ2-7 | TRBV5-8 | CASSFGGSYEQYF | TGTGCCAGCAGCTTTGGGGGGAGTTACGAGCAGTACTTC
- | - | TRBJ2-7 | TRBV7-3 | CASSSRRDLEQYF | TGTGCCAGCAGCTCCCGTCGGGACCTCGAGCAGTACTTC